These T cell receptor beta chains were read from a single sample in a study of OX40 agonist ivuxolimab in advanced cancers. Sequencing was performed with immunoSEQ multiplex PCR; in TCRdb, only in-frame clones are kept and a portion is missing. The sample has fewer than 55,000 clones; 75% to 90% are singletons. Sample: CD4+ or CD8+ T cells sorted from blood, taken in a trial of the OX40 agonist ivuxolimab. All receptors come from an adult with an advanced solid tumor such as melanoma, head and neck, liver or kidney cancer. The CDR3 runs from the conserved cysteine through the conserved F or W. Fields, in order: clone size, D gene, J gene, CDR3 length, V gene, CDR3 protein, CDR3 DNA. The D gene is left open where the match is weak. Some rows have no size entry. The others give once, few or many, or a class for an expanded clone.

size: few; D: -; J: TRBJ2-3; length: 16; V: TRBV6-6; CDR3: CASSYDRRRRGDTQYF; DNA: TGTGCCAGCAGTTACGATCGGCGGCGCAGGGGAGATACGCAGTATTTT
size: -; D: TRBD2; J: TRBJ2-3; length: 15; V: TRBV7-9; CDR3: CASSLRAGGPDTQYF; DNA: TGTGCCAGCAGCTTAAGAGCGGGAGGGCCAGATACGCAGTATTTT
size: -; D: TRBD2; J: TRBJ2-5; length: 17; V: TRBV6-1; CDR3: CASSVGRLAGGPETQYF; DNA: TGTGCCAGCAGTGTTGGACGACTAGCGGGGGGGCCTGAGACCCAGTACTTC
size: -; D: -; J: TRBJ1-2; length: 14; V: TRBV4-1; CDR3: CASSQANRNYGYTF; DNA: TGCGCCAGCAGCCAAGCAAACAGAAACTATGGCTACACCTTC
size: -; D: -; J: TRBJ2-3; length: 15; V: TRBV14; CDR3: CASSQRTASTDTQYF; DNA: TGTGCCAGCAGCCAACGCACCGCGAGCACAGATACGCAGTATTTT
size: -; D: -; J: TRBJ1-2; length: 13; V: TRBV19; CDR3: CASSRRGHYGYTF; DNA: TGTGCCAGTAGCCGCAGGGGACACTATGGCTACACCTTC
size: -; D: TRBD1; J: TRBJ1-2; length: 15; V: TRBV4-1; CDR3: CASSHPGTGTNGYTF; DNA: TGCGCCAGCAGCCACCCCGGGACAGGGACTAATGGCTACACCTTC
size: -; D: -; J: TRBJ1-1; length: 13; V: TRBV10-2; CDR3: CASSGPLNTEAFF; DNA: TGCGCCAGCAGTGGACCATTGAACACTGAAGCTTTCTTT
size: -; D: -; J: TRBJ1-1; length: 15; V: TRBV28; CDR3: CASSNQQGSLAEAFF; DNA: TGTGCCAGCAGCAATCAACAGGGCTCTTTGGCTGAAGCTTTCTTT
size: -; D: TRBD1; J: TRBJ2-5; length: 17; V: TRBV14; CDR3: CASSHLGQGPVQETQYF; DNA: TGTGCCAGCAGCCATCTTGGACAGGGCCCTGTTCAAGAGACCCAGTACTTC
size: medium-sized; D: -; J: TRBJ2-3; length: 13; V: TRBV19; CDR3: CASATGRTDTQYF; DNA: TGTGCCAGCGCTACAGGGAGGACAGATACGCAGTATTTT
size: -; D: TRBD1; J: TRBJ2-5; length: 14; V: TRBV5-1; CDR3: CASSPEGAGETQYF; DNA: TGCGCCAGCAGCCCCGAGGGGGCAGGGGAGACCCAGTACTTC
size: -; D: -; J: TRBJ1-5; length: 15; V: TRBV10-2; CDR3: CATAEAPNSNQPQHF; DNA: TGCGCCACCGCCGAGGCTCCAAACAGCAATCAGCCCCAGCATTTT
size: once; D: TRBD1; J: TRBJ1-1; length: 14; V: TRBV5-1; CDR3: CASRITGANTEAFF; DNA: TGCGCCAGCAGGATTACAGGGGCGAACACTGAAGCTTTCTTT
size: -; D: TRBD2; J: TRBJ2-1; length: 15; V: TRBV9; CDR3: CASSVAGGIYNEQFF; DNA: TGTGCCAGCAGCGTAGCCGGGGGGATCTACAATGAGCAGTTCTTC
size: -; D: TRBD1; J: TRBJ2-7; length: 20; V: TRBV10-3; CDR3: CAIRPLQGARVEGPTIGQYF; DNA: TGTGCCATCAGGCCCCTCCAGGGGGCGAGGGTCGAGGGGCCTACGATCGGGCAGTACTTC
size: -; D: TRBD2; J: TRBJ2-3; length: 14; V: TRBV6-5; CDR3: CASRPSGGADTQYF; DNA: TGTGCCAGCAGACCCAGCGGGGGGGCAGATACGCAGTATTTT
size: -; D: TRBD2; J: TRBJ2-6; length: 18; V: TRBV5-1; CDR3: CASSLLAGGAAGANVLTF; DNA: TGCGCCAGCAGCTTGTTAGCGGGAGGGGCTGCAGGGGCCAACGTCCTGACTTTC
size: few; D: TRBD1; J: TRBJ1-4; length: 16; V: TRBV7-6; CDR3: CASSRSAGTGLEKLFF; DNA: TGTGCCAGCAGCCGTTCTGCCGGGACAGGGTTGGAAAAACTGTTTTTT
size: -; D: -; J: TRBJ2-7; length: 16; V: TRBV9; CDR3: CASSPASSTRPYEQYF; DNA: TGTGCCAGCAGCCCAGCCTCCTCTACCCGACCCTACGAGCAGTACTTC
size: -; D: -; J: TRBJ1-4; length: 14; V: TRBV4-2; CDR3: CASSRAEGGEKLFF; DNA: TGTGCCAGCAGCCGCGCGGAGGGGGGAGAAAAACTGTTTTTT
size: -; D: -; J: TRBJ2-7; length: 14; V: TRBV28; CDR3: CASSPGGTFYEQYF; DNA: TGTGCCAGCAGTCCCGGCGGAACCTTCTACGAGCAGTACTTC
size: -; D: -; J: TRBJ2-3; length: 14; V: TRBV7-2; CDR3: CASSETSFTDTQYF; DNA: TGTGCCAGCAGCGAGACTAGTTTCACAGATACGCAGTATTTT
size: -; D: -; J: TRBJ2-5; length: 14; V: TRBV4-1; CDR3: CASSQVGSQETQYF; DNA: TGCGCCAGCAGCCAAGTCGGCAGCCAAGAGACCCAGTACTTC
size: -; D: -; J: TRBJ1-6; length: 12; V: TRBV6-5; CDR3: CASSSTGASLHF; DNA: TGTGCCAGCAGCTCCACAGGAGCCTCCCTCCACTTT
size: -; D: TRBD1; J: TRBJ2-1; length: 13; V: TRBV7-2; CDR3: CASSTPSGGKQFF; DNA: TGTGCCAGCAGCACGCCGTCAGGGGGCAAGCAGTTCTTC
size: -; D: -; J: TRBJ1-1; length: 16; V: TRBV28; CDR3: CASSPGRGVMNTEAFF; DNA: TGTGCCAGCTCGCCCGGACGGGGGGTTATGAACACTGAAGCTTTCTTT
size: -; D: TRBD2; J: TRBJ2-1; length: 15; V: TRBV9; CDR3: CASSVLLAGNNEQFF; DNA: TGTGCCAGCAGCGTCTTACTAGCGGGGAACAATGAGCAGTTCTTC
size: -; D: -; J: TRBJ1-6; length: 14; V: TRBV6-5; CDR3: CATTINRDTSPLHF; DNA: TGTGCCACCACAATTAACCGGGACACTTCACCCCTCCACTTT
size: -; D: -; J: TRBJ1-2; length: 14; V: TRBV4-3; CDR3: CASSQDGAGYGYTF; DNA: TGCGCCAGCAGCCAAGATGGCGCAGGCTATGGCTACACCTTC
size: -; D: TRBD2; J: TRBJ2-7; length: 12; V: TRBV7-2; CDR3: CASSQSSGAPNF; DNA: TGTGCCAGCAGCCAGAGTAGCGGGGCCCCGAACTTC
size: -; D: -; J: TRBJ1-3; length: 17; V: TRBV5-1; CDR3: CASSLSTGASSGNTIYF; DNA: TGCGCCAGCAGCTTGAGTACGGGGGCGAGCTCTGGAAACACCATATATTTT
size: -; D: -; J: TRBJ1-5; length: 15; V: TRBV9; CDR3: CASSAERDNDQPQHF; DNA: TGTGCCAGCAGCGCCGAAAGGGACAACGATCAGCCCCAGCATTTT
size: -; D: TRBD1; J: TRBJ1-3; length: 16; V: TRBV9; CDR3: CASSPRTGSSGNTIYF; DNA: TGTGCCAGCAGCCCCCGGACAGGGAGCTCTGGAAACACCATATATTTT
size: -; D: -; J: TRBJ2-5; length: 18; V: TRBV5-1; CDR3: CASSLAGARDKGEETQYF; DNA: TGCGCCAGCAGCTTGGCCGGAGCCAGGGATAAGGGTGAAGAGACCCAGTACTTC
size: -; D: -; J: TRBJ2-3; length: 15; V: TRBV18; CDR3: CASSTRKDFTDTQYF; DNA: TGTGCCAGCTCAACGAGGAAGGACTTCACAGATACGCAGTATTTT
size: medium-sized; D: -; J: TRBJ2-2; length: 17; V: TRBV21-1; CDR3: CASTASQDYSNTGELFF; DNA: TGTGCCAGCACCGCAAGTCAGGATTATTCGAACACCGGGGAGCTGTTTTTT
size: -; D: -; J: TRBJ1-2; length: 14; V: TRBV6-1; CDR3: CASSLLRGDYGYTF; DNA: TGTGCCAGCAGTCTATTAAGGGGGGACTATGGCTACACCTTC
size: -; D: TRBD1; J: TRBJ1-1; length: 16; V: TRBV6-5; CDR3: CASSSRMTGKNTEAFF; DNA: TGTGCCAGCAGTTCCCGTATGACAGGGAAGAACACTGAAGCTTTCTTT
size: -; D: TRBD2; J: TRBJ2-7; length: 14; V: TRBV5-6; CDR3: CASSLGLADYEQYF; DNA: TGTGCCAGCAGCTTGGGGCTAGCGGACTACGAGCAGTACTTC
size: -; D: -; J: TRBJ2-5; length: 14; V: TRBV18; CDR3: CASSPQQGQETQYF; DNA: TGTGCCAGCTCACCACAGCAGGGACAAGAGACCCAGTACTTC
size: -; D: -; J: TRBJ2-3; length: 12; V: TRBV2; CDR3: CASSYSTDTQYF; DNA: TGTGCCAGCAGTTATAGCACAGATACGCAGTATTTT
size: -; D: -; J: TRBJ1-2; length: 14; V: TRBV28; CDR3: CASTLGGANYGYTF; DNA: TGTGCCAGCACCCTTGGTGGAGCTAACTATGGCTACACCTTC
size: -; D: -; J: TRBJ1-1; length: 17; V: TRBV4-1; CDR3: CASSQVGPPLGITEAFF; DNA: TGCGCCAGCAGCCAAGTCGGGCCCCCCTTGGGGATCACTGAAGCTTTCTTT
size: -; D: -; J: TRBJ2-3; length: 12; V: TRBV5-5; CDR3: CASSLGGDTQYF; DNA: TGTGCCAGCAGCTTGGGAGGGGATACGCAGTATTTT
size: -; D: TRBD1; J: TRBJ2-7; length: 14; V: TRBV28; CDR3: CASSSGTGAHEQYF; DNA: TGTGCCAGCAGTTCCGGGACAGGGGCCCACGAGCAGTACTTC
size: -; D: -; J: TRBJ1-3; length: 17; V: TRBV7-2; CDR3: CASSPTTGSFSGNTIYF; DNA: TGTGCCAGCAGCCCAACTACAGGGTCCTTCTCTGGAAACACCATATATTTT
size: -; D: TRBD1; J: TRBJ2-7; length: 15; V: TRBV4-2; CDR3: CASSQEWDSPYEQYF; DNA: TGTGCCAGCAGCCAAGAGTGGGACAGCCCCTACGAGCAGTACTTC
size: -; D: TRBD1; J: TRBJ1-4; length: 14; V: TRBV9; CDR3: CASSADRGEEELFF; DNA: TGTGCCAGCAGTGCGGACAGGGGAGAGGAAGAACTGTTTTTT
size: -; D: TRBD1; J: TRBJ2-1; length: 15; V: TRBV7-2; CDR3: CASSLMTGAWNEQFF; DNA: TGTGCCAGCAGCCTAATGACAGGGGCCTGGAATGAGCAGTTCTTC
size: -; D: -; J: TRBJ2-4; length: 15; V: TRBV2; CDR3: CASTRQSQTLNIQYF; DNA: TGTGCCAGCACCCGACAGTCCCAAACGTTAAACATTCAGTACTTC
size: -; D: -; J: TRBJ1-1; length: 15; V: TRBV7-2; CDR3: CASSLETGTRRAAFF; DNA: TGTGCCAGCAGCTTAGAGACCGGGACTCGCCGCGCAGCTTTCTTT
size: -; D: -; J: TRBJ1-5; length: 14; V: TRBV2; CDR3: CASGSESGNQPQHF; DNA: TGTGCCAGCGGGAGCGAGTCAGGCAATCAGCCCCAGCATTTT
size: -; D: -; J: TRBJ2-2; length: 10; V: TRBV5-1; CDR3: CASSHGELFF; DNA: TGCGCCAGCAGCCACGGGGAGCTGTTTTTT
size: -; D: -; J: TRBJ1-1; length: 12; V: TRBV28; CDR3: CASSLPNTEAFF; DNA: TGTGCCAGCAGTTTGCCAAACACTGAAGCTTTCTTT
size: once; D: -; J: TRBJ2-1; length: 11; V: TRBV10-3; CDR3: CAGGGGNEQFF; DNA: TGTGCCGGAGGGGGGGGGAATGAGCAGTTCTTC
size: -; D: -; J: TRBJ1-5; length: 13; V: TRBV5-1; CDR3: CASSPLSDQPQHF; DNA: TGCGCCAGCAGCCCCCTCTCAGATCAGCCCCAGCATTTT